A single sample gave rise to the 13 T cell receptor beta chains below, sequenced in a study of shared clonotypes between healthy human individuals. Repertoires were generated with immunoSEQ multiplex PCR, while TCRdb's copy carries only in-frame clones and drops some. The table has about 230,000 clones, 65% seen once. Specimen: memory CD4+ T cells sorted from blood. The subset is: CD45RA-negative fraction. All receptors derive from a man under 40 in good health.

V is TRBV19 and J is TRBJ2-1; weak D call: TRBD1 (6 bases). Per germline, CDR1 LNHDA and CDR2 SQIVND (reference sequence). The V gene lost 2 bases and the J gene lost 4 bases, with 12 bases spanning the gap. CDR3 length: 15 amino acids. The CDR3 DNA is TGTGCCAGTAGTATATTGGGTGGGACATACAATGAGCAGTTCTTC. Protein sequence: CASSILGGTYNEQFF.

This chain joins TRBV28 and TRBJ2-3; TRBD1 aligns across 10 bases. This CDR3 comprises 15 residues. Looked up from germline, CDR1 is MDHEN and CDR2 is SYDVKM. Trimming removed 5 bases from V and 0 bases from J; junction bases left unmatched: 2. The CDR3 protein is CASSLGQGSTDTQYF. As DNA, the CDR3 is TGTGCCAGCAGTCTGGGACAGGGGAGCACAGATACGCAGTATTTT.

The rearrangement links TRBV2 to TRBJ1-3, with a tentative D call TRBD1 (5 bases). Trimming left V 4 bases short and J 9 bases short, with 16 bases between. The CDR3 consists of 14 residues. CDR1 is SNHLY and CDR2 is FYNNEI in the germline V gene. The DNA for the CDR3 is TGTGCCAGCAGTGTCGGGACGGTTGGGGCCACCATATATTTT. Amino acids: CASSVGTVGATIYF.

CDR3 coding DNA: TGCAGTGCTAGTCTCGGGGAGACCCAGTACTTC. It codes for CSASLGETQYF. The gene calls are TRBV20-1 and TRBJ2-5, with no clear D. Germline CDR1 DFQATT, CDR2 SNEGSKA (reference sequence). The CDR3 spans 11 residues. V was cut by 3 bases and J by 5 bases, with 7 bases left in between.

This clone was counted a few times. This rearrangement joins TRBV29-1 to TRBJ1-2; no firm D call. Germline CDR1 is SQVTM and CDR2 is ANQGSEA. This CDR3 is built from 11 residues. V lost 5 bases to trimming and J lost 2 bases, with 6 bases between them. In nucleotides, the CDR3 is TGCAGCGTTTCCGAAAACTATGGCTACACCTTC. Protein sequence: CSVSENYGYTF.

The CDR3: CASRKGQGYDEQFF. The CDR3 bases are TGTGCCAGCAGGAAGGGACAGGGGTACGATGAGCAGTTCTTC. V and J are TRBV7-3 and TRBJ2-1; 10 bases map to TRBD1. J lost 8 bases, V lost 6 bases, and 7 bases had no gene match. The CDR3 consists of 14 residues. The germline CDR1 and CDR2 sequences are SGHTA and FQGTGA.

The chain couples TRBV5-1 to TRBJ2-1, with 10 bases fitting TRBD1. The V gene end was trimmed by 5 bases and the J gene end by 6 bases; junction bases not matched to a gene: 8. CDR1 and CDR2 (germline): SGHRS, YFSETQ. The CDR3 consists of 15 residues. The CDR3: CASREAGTGANEQFF. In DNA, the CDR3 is TGCGCCAGCAGGGAAGCCGGGACAGGGGCCAATGAGCAGTTCTTC.

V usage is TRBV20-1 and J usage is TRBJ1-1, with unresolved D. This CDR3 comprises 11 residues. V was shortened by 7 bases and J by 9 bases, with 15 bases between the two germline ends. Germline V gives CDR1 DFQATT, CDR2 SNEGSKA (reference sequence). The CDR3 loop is CSESDRDKAFF. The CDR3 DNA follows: TGCAGTGAGAGCGACCGGGATAAAGCTTTCTTT.

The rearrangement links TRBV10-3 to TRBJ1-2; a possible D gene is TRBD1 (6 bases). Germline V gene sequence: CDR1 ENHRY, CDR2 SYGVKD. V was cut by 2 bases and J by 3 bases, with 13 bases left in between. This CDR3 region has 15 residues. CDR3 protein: CAISEHRDGDYGYTF. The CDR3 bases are TGTGCCATCAGTGAGCACAGGGATGGGGACTATGGCTACACCTTC.

The CDR3 loop reads CASSEGPWDEQFF. The CDR3 region has the DNA TGTGCCAGCAGCGAAGGGCCATGGGATGAGCAGTTCTTC. The chain uses TRBV9 and TRBJ2-1; D unclear. Germline V CDR1 and CDR2: SGDLS, YYNGEE. The V gene lost 3 bases and the J gene lost 8 bases, with 12 bases spanning the gap. CDR3 length: 13 amino acids.

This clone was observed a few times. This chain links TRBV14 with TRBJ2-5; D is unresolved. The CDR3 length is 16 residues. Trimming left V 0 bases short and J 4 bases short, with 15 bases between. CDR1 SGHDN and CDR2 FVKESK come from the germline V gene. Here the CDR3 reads CASSQEIGANGETQYF. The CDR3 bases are TGTGCCAGCAGCCAAGAAATTGGAGCCAACGGAGAGACCCAGTACTTC.

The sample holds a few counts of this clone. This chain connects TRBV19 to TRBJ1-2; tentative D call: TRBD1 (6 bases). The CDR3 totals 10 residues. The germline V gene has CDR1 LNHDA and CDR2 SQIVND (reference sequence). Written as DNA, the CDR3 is TGTGCGACGCGAAGGGGGAGCTACACCTTC. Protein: CATRRGSYTF. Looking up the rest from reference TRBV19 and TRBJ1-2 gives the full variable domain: DGGITQSPKYLFRKEGQNVTLSCEQNLNHDAMYWYRQDPGQGLRLIYYSQIVNDFQKGDIAEGYSVSREKKESFPLTVTSAQKNPTAFYLCATRRGSYTFGSGTRLTVV.

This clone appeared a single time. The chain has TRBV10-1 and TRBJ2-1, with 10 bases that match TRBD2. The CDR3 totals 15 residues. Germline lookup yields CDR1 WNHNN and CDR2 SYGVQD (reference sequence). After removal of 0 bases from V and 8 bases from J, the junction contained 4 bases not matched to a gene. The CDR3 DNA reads TGCGCCAGCAGTGAGTCCCTAGCGGGAGTTCATGAGCAGTTCTTC. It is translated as CASSESLAGVHEQFF.